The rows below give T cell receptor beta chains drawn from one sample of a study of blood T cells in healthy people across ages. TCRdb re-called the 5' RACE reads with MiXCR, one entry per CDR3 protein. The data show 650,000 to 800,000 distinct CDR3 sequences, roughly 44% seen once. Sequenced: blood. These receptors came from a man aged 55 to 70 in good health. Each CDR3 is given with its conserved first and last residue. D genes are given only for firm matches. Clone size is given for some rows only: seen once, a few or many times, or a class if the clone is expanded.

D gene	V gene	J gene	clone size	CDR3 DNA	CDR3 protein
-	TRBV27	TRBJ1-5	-	TGTGCCAGCAGTACCATCCGGGACGGCGGATTTGACAATCAGCCCCAGCATTTT	CASSTIRDGGFDNQPQHF
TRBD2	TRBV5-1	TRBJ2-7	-	TGCGCCAGCAGCTTCCTAGCGGGGGCCCTCACCTACGAGCAGTACTTC	CASSFLAGALTYEQYF
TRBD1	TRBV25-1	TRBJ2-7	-	TGTGCCAGCAGTGACCCGGGACAGGGGTTTGGCTACGAGCAGTACTTC	CASSDPGQGFGYEQYF
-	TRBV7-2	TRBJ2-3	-	TGTGCCAGCAGCTTAGCGCTTCCAGATACGCAGTATTTT	CASSLALPDTQYF
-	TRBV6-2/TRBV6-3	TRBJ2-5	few	TGTGCCAGCAGCTGGGGCCTATTCCAAGAGACCCAGTACTTC	CASSWGLFQETQYF
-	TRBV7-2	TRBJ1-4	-	TGTGCCAGCAGCTTACGAGTTGCTGCAACTAATGAAAAACTGTTTTTT	CASSLRVAATNEKLFF
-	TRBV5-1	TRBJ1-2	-	TGCGCCAGCTCCATAGACCGGGACGGAAGCAACTATGGCTACACCTTC	CASSIDRDGSNYGYTF
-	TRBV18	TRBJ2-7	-	TGTGCCAGCTCACCGTCGGGGGCGGGGAGCTCCTACGAGCAGTACTTC	CASSPSGAGSSYEQYF
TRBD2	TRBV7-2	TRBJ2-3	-	TGTGCCAGCAGCGTCGGGACTAGCGAGCGCACAGATACGCAGTATTTT	CASSVGTSERTDTQYF
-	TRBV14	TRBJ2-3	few	TGTGCCAGCAGCCAGACAGGCTTCGAGGCAGATACGCAGTATTTT	CASSQTGFEADTQYF
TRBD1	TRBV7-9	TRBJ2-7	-	TGTGCCAGCAGCCCCCCTAGGACAGGGGACGAGCAGTACTTC	CASSPPRTGDEQYF
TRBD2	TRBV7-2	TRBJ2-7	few	TGTGCCAGCAGCCCCCCCGGGACTAGTCACGAGCAGTACTTC	CASSPPGTSHEQYF
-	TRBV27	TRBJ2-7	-	TGTGCCAGCAGACGTAGCGCGGGCTCCTACGAGCAGTACTTC	CASRRSAGSYEQYF
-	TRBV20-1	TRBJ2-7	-	TGCAGTGCTAGAGATCTCTCGGCAGAAAGTTCCTACGAGCAGTACTTC	CSARDLSAESSYEQYF
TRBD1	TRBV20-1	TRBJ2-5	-	TGCAGTGCTAGAGATCTCCAGGGGGCAGGGGAGACCCAGTACTTC	CSARDLQGAGETQYF
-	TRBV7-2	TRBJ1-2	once	TGTGCCAGCAGCGTATGGACGGCTAGAGGCTACACCTTC	CASSVWTARGYTF